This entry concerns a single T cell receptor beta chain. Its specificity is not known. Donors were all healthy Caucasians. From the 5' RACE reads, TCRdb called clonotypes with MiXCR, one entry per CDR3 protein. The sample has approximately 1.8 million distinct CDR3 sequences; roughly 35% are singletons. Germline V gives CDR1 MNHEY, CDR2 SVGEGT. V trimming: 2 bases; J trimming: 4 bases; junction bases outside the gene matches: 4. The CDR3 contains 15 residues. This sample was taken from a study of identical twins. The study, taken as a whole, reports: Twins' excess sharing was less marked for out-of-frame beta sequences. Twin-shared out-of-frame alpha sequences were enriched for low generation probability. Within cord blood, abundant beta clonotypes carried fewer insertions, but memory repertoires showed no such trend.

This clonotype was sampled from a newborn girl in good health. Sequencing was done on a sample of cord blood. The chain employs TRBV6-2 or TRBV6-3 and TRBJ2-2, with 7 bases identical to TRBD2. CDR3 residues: CASSYRDYFTGELFF. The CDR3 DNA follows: TGTGCCAGCAGTTACCGGGACTACTTCACCGGGGAGCTGTTTTTT.